This TCR beta chain was found in a study of T cells in Graves' hyperthyroidism and ophthalmopathy. Regarding the study as a whole: Most thyroid clonotypes with frequency above 0.001 were detected in blood.

Template material for amplifying TCR beta CDR3 regions consisted of RNA transcripts. The study used the HTBI primer set for a first-round RT-PCR of the TCR CDR3. MiXCR, applied by TCRdb to the multiplex PCR reads, yields one record per CDR3 protein. The repertoire holds about 510,000 distinct CDR3 sequences, with approximately 49% as singletons. The table lists this clonotype with a count of one. Its antigen is currently unknown. Germline assignment: CDR1 LNHDA and CDR2 SQIVND (reference sequence). This CDR3 contains 14 residues. J lost 0 bases, V lost 6 bases, and 2 bases had no gene match. Sequences were obtained from peripheral blood or thyroid tissue (not recorded which). The chain recombines TRBV19 with TRBJ1-1, with 9 bases aligning to TRBD1. The TCR comes from an adult woman with Graves' disease, either hyperthyroidism or ophthalmopathy (not recorded which). CDR3 sequence reads: CASRQGALNTEAFF. CDR3 nucleotides: TGTGCCAGTAGACAGGGGGCATTGAACACTGAAGCTTTCTTT. The complete variable domain, with remaining parts taken from reference TRBV19 and TRBJ1-1, reads DGGITQSPKYLFRKEGQNVTLSCEQNLNHDAMYWYRQDPGQGLRLIYYSQIVNDFQKGDIAEGYSVSREKKESFPLTVTSAQKNPTAFYLCASRQGALNTEAFFGQGTRLTVV.